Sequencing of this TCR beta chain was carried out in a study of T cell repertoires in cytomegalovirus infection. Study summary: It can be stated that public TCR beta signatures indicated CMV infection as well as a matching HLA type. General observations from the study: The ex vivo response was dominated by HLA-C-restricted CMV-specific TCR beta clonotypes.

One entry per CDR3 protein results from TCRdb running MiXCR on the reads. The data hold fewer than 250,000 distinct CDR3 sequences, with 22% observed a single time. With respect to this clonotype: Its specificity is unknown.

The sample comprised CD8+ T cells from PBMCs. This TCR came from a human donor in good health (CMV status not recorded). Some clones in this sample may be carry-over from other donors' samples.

CDR3: CASSVRLGGYEQYF. The CDR3 DNA follows: TGTGCCAGCAGCGTCCGACTGGGGGGCTACGAGCAGTACTTC. The V and J genes are TRBV7-8 and TRBJ2-7; tentative D call: TRBD2 (6 bases). This CDR3 spans 14 amino acids. CDR1 and CDR2 from the germline V gene are SGHVS and FQNEAQ. V was trimmed by 5 bases and J by 3 bases, leaving 14 bases between them.